These 8 T cell receptor beta chains were all obtained from the same sample, sequenced in a study of blood T cell repertoires in COVID-19. Data came from immunoSEQ multiplex PCR; TCRdb stores just in-frame clones and leaves some out. The sample records around 500,000 clones, around 85% being singletons. Sequenced sample: PBMCs or T cells enriched from blood (not recorded which). The receptor set was obtained from a woman aged 60-75 years who had recovered from COVID-19.

The rearrangement links TRBV10-3 to TRBJ1-3; no reliable D call. The germline gives CDR1 ENHRY, CDR2 SYGVKD. V was trimmed by 4 bases and J by 0 bases, leaving 4 bases between them. The CDR3 spans 13 residues. CDR3 residues: CAISVNSGNTIYF. The CDR3 coding sequence is TGTGCCATCAGTGTCAACTCTGGAAACACCATATATTTT.

This clone showed up just once. The rearrangement joins TRBV7-9 to TRBJ2-7, with 8 bases fitting TRBD1. Trimming removed 5 bases from V and 8 bases from J; junction bases left unmatched: 17. CDR1 and CDR2 (germline): SEHNR, FQNEAQ (reference sequence). The CDR3 length is 16 residues. The CDR3 DNA reads TGTGCCAGCAGCATAGGCGACCGGGACAGGACGTCCAAGCAGTACTTC. It specifies CASSIGDRDRTSKQYF.

The chain uses TRBV5-1 and TRBJ2-5, with D perhaps TRBD2 (6 bases). The CDR3 runs to 15 residues. Germline CDR1 and CDR2: SGHRS and YFSETQ. The V end lost 0 bases, the J end lost 1 base, and 10 bases lay between the germline ends. This CDR3 is CASSLASGVQETQYF. The CDR3 DNA follows: TGCGCCAGCAGCTTGGCTTCGGGGGTCCAAGAGACCCAGTACTTC.

The V call is TRBV7-2, the J call TRBJ2-6, with 7 bases matching TRBD2. The CDR3 length is 16 residues. Trimming cost V 5 bases and J 3 bases; bases outside gene matches: 7. Germline-derived CDR1 and CDR2 are SGHTA and FQGNSA. The CDR3 sequence: CASSPRRGNGANVLTF. In DNA, the CDR3 is TGTGCCAGCAGCCCCCGGCGGGGGAATGGGGCCAACGTCCTGACTTTC.

In this sample, this clone turned up once. The chain combines TRBV19 with TRBJ1-1; 11 bases line up with TRBD1. The CDR3 runs to 15 residues. Germline V gives CDR1 LNHDA, CDR2 SQIVND (reference sequence). After removal of 3 bases from V and 6 bases from J, the junction contained 6 bases not matched to a gene. CDR3 in DNA: TGTGCCAGTAGTATTCCCAGGACAGGGGGCCCTGAAGCTTTCTTT. It translates to CASSIPRTGGPEAFF.

The genes are TRBV9 and TRBJ2-3, with 10 bases fitting TRBD1. The V gene's germline CDR1 is SGDLS and CDR2 YYNGEE. This CDR3 has 15 residues. The junction had 4 bases not matched to a gene; V was cut back by 4 bases and J by 2 bases. The CDR3 DNA is TGTGCCAGCAGCATGGGACAGGGGTACACAGATACGCAGTATTTT. It is translated as CASSMGQGYTDTQYF.

This rearrangement joins TRBV28 to TRBJ2-2; D is perhaps TRBD1 (6 bases). The CDR3 covers 18 residues. Germline CDR1 and CDR2: MDHEN and SYDVKM. The germline V and J ends were trimmed by 4 bases and 2 bases, with 20 bases remaining between them. CDR3 DNA: TGTGCCAGCAGTTCAAATCTATACAGGGAAGGTAACACCGGGGAGCTGTTTTTT. This sequence encodes CASSSNLYREGNTGELFF.

The rearrangement links TRBV10-3 to TRBJ2-7; 7 bases match TRBD2. Trimming removed 11 bases from V and 0 bases from J; junction bases left unmatched: 13. The germline V gene has CDR1 ENHRY and CDR2 SYGVKD. CDR3 length: 15 residues. CDR3 residues: CASSRGTGGSYEQYF. DNA for the CDR3: TGTGCCTCATCAAGGGGAACGGGGGGCTCCTACGAGCAGTACTTC.